The rows below give T cell receptor beta chains drawn from one sample of a study of pediatric ulcerative colitis. The protocol was immunoSEQ multiplex PCR, while the TCRdb copy is restricted to in-frame clones and leaves out a portion. The profile shows under 20,000 clones, around 74% of them singletons. The sample taken for sequencing was gut tissue. The receptor set was obtained from a boy between 10 and 17 years old with moderate ulcerative colitis. Each CDR3 is given with its conserved first and last residue. The order of the fields is CDR3 length, V gene, CDR3 protein.

len: 18; v_gene: TRBV5-1; CDR3aa: CASSLTGTGVSGANVLTF
len: 15; v_gene: TRBV11-2; CDR3aa: CASSTNRGSNQPQHF
len: 15; v_gene: TRBV4-1; CDR3aa: CASSQSPGTSYGYTF
len: 13; v_gene: TRBV7-3; CDR3aa: CASSLGENYGYTF
len: 14; v_gene: TRBV10-1; CDR3aa: CASSGDQGRDTQYF
len: 15; v_gene: TRBV5-6; CDR3aa: CASSVETLAYNEQFF
len: 13; v_gene: TRBV7-6; CDR3aa: CASSLRHNYEQYF
len: 10; v_gene: TRBV28; CDR3aa: CASQLYGYTF
len: 16; v_gene: TRBV7-6; CDR3aa: CASSHLYEGTQETQYF
len: 13; v_gene: TRBV5-1; CDR3aa: CASSRDSNYGYTF
len: 13; v_gene: TRBV5-1; CDR3aa: CASRGDLVTEAFF
len: 14; v_gene: TRBV5-4; CDR3aa: CASSLADRGYGYTF
len: 14; v_gene: TRBV12-5; CDR3aa: CASGLEGRYRIQYF
len: 14; v_gene: TRBV27; CDR3aa: CASTTGGAGTEAFF
len: 20; v_gene: TRBV27; CDR3aa: CASSLSRPRPSRDTGNTIYF
len: 16; v_gene: TRBV2; CDR3aa: CASRTGTGASNQPQHF
len: 13; v_gene: TRBV21-1; CDR3aa: CASSKFLSRSLHF
len: 16; v_gene: TRBV5-1; CDR3aa: CASSFLSGRGTDTQYF
len: 14; v_gene: TRBV7-2; CDR3aa: CASSFQRNTGELFF
len: 15; v_gene: TRBV6-1; CDR3aa: CASSGSLAGPYEQYF
len: 14; v_gene: TRBV30; CDR3aa: CAWSGAGGAYEQFF
len: 11; v_gene: TRBV9; CDR3aa: CASQAENTIYF
len: 13; v_gene: TRBV7-6; CDR3aa: CASDGQGHTEAFF
len: 19; v_gene: TRBV7-2; CDR3aa: CASSLMRGLAGTNTGELFF